This T cell receptor beta chain was sequenced during a study of cytomegalovirus exposure and HLA in healthy donors. The study ran its PCR with 60 Vbeta and 13 Jbeta primers. Data came from immunoSEQ multiplex PCR; TCRdb stores just in-frame clones and leaves some out. The table has some 85,000 clones, approximately 76% seen once. A note on this clone: The antigen is unknown.

The V gene lost 0 bases and the J gene lost 8 bases, with 11 bases spanning the gap. Germline-derived CDR1 and CDR2 are MNHEY and SMNVEV (reference sequence). The length of the CDR3 is 14 residues. The study's findings and limits: Immune exposure data for these donors was limited to CMV serostatus.

The source is a male donor in good health and CMV-seronegative. The chain uses TRBV27 and TRBJ2-1, with a tentative D call TRBD2 (5 bases). The sequenced sample consisted of PBMCs. The CDR3 protein is CASSLSHSVDEQFF. CDR3 bases: TGTGCCAGCAGTTTATCTCATAGCGTCGATGAGCAGTTCTTC.